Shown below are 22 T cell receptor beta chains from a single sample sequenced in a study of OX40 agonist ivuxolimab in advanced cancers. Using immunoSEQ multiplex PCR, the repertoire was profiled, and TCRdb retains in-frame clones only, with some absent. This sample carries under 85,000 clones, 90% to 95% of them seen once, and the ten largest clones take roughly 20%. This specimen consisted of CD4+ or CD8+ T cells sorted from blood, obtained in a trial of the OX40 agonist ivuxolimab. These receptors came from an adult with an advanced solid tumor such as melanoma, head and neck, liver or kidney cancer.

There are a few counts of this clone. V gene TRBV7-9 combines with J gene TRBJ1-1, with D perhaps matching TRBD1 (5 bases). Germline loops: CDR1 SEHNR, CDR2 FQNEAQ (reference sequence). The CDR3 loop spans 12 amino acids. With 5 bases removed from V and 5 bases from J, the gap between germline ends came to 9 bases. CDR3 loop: CASSLRGTEAFF. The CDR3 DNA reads TGTGCCAGCAGCCTCCGGGGGACTGAAGCTTTCTTT.

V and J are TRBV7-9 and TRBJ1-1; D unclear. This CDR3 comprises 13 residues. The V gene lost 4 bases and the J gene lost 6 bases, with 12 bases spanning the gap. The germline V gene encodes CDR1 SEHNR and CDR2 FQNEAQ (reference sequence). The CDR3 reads CASSSTLGPEAFF. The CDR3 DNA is TGTGCCAGCAGCTCGACCTTAGGACCTGAAGCTTTCTTT. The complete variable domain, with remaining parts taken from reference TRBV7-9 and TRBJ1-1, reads DTGVSQNPRHKITKRGQNVTFRCDPISEHNRLYWYRQTLGQGPEFLTYFQNEAQLEKSRLLSDRFSAERPKGSFSTLEIQRTEQGDSAMYLCASSSTLGPEAFFGQGTRLTVV.

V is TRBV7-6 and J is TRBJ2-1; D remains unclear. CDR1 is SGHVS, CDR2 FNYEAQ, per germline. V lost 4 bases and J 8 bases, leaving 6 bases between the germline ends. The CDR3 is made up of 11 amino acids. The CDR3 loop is CASSSTHEQFF. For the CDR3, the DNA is TGTGCCAGCAGCTCCACCCATGAGCAGTTCTTC.

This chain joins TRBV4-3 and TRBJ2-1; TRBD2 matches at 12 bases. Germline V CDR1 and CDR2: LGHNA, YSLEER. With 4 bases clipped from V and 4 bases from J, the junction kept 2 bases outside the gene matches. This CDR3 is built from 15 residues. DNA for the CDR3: TGCGCCAGCAGCCCCGGACTAGCGGGGTACAATGAGCAGTTCTTC. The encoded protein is CASSPGLAGYNEQFF.

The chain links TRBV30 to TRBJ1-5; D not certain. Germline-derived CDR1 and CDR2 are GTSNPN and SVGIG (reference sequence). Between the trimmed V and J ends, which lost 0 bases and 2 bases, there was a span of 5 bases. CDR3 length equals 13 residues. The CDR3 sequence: CAWSVTGNQPQHF. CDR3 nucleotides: TGTGCCTGGAGTGTCACAGGCAATCAGCCCCAGCATTTT.

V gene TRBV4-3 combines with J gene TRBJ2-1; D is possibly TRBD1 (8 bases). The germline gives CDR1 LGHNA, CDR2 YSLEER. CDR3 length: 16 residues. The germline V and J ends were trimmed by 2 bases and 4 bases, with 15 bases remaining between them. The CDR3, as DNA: TGCGCCAGCAGCCAACCCGGACAGGGAGGGTACAATGAGCAGTTCTTC. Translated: CASSQPGQGGYNEQFF.

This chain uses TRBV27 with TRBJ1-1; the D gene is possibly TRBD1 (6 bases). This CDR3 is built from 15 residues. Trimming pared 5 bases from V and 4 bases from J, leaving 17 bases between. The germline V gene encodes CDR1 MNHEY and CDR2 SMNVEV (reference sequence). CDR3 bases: TGTGCCAGCAGTCCACAGGGTTTTTCGGTCACTGAAGCTTTCTTT. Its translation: CASSPQGFSVTEAFF.

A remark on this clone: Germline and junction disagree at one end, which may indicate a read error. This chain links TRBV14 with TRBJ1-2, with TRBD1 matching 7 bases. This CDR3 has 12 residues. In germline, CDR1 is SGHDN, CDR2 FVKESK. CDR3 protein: CASSQVADRRAF. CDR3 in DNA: TGTGCCAGCAGCCAAGTTGCGGACAGGCGAGCCTTC. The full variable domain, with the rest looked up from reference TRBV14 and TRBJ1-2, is EAGVTQFPSHSVIEKGQTVTLRCDPISGHDNLYWYRRVMGKEIKFLLHFVKESKQDESGMPNNRFLAERTGGTYSTLKVQPAELEDSGVYFCASSQVADRRAFGSGTRLTVV.

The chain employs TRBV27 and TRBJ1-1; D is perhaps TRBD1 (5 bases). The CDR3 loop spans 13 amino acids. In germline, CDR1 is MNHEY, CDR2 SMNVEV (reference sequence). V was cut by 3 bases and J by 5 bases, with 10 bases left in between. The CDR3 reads CASSFTQGTEAFF. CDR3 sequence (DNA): TGTGCCAGCAGTTTTACCCAGGGTACTGAAGCTTTCTTT.

CDR3 sequence: CASSLLAGGGLEQYF. CDR3 bases: TGTGCCAGCAGCCTACTAGCGGGGGGTGGTCTCGAGCAGTACTTC. J is TRBJ2-7 and V is TRBV6-6; 12 nucleotides agree with TRBD2. Germline CDR1 reads MNHNY; CDR2 reads SVGAGI (reference sequence). The V segment lost 6 bases and the J segment 6 bases; nucleotides outside the gene matches: 9. The CDR3 totals 15 residues.

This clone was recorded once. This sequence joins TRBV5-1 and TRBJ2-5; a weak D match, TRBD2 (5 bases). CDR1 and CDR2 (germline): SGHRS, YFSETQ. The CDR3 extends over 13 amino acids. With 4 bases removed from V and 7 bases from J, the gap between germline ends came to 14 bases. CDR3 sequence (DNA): TGCGCCAGCAGCACTCGACCAGGAGGGACCCAGTACTTC. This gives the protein CASSTRPGGTQYF.

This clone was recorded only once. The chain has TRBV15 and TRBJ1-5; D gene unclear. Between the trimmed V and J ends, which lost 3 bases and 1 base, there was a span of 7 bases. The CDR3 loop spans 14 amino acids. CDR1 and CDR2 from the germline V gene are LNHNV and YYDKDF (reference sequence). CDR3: CATSRTVSNQPQHF. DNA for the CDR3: TGTGCCACCAGCAGGACGGTAAGCAATCAGCCCCAGCATTTT.

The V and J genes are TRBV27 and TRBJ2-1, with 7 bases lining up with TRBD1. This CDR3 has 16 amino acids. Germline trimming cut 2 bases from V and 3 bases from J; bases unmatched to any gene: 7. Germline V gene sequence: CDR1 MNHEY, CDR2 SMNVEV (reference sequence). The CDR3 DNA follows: TGTGCCAGCAGTTTAAAGACAGGGACCCGCTACAATGAGCAGTTCTTC. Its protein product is CASSLKTGTRYNEQFF.

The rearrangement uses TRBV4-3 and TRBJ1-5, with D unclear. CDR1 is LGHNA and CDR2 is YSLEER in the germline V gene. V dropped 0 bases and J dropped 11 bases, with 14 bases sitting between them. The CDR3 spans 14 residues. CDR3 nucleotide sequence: TGCGCCAGCAGCCAAGATTTGGGCGACTGGTCCCAGCATTTT. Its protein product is CASSQDLGDWSQHF.

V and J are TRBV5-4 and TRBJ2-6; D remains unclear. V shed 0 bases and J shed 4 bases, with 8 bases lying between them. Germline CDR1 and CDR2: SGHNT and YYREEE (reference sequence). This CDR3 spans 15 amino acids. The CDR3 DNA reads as TGTGCCAGCAGCTTGGCTTTAGCAGGGGCCAACGTCCTGACTTTC. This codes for CASSLALAGANVLTF.

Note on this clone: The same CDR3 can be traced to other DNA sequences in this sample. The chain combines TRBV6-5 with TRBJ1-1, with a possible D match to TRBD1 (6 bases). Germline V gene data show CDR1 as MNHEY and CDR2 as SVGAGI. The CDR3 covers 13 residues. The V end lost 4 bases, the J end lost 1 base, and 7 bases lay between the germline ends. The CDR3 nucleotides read TGTGCCAGCAGTTTCAGGGGGAACACTGAAGCTTTCTTT. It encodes CASSFRGNTEAFF.

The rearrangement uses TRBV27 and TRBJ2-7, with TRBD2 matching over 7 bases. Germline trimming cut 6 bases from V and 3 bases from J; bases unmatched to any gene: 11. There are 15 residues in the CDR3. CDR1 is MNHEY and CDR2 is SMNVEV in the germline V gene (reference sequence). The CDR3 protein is CASSSLGGVDYEQYF. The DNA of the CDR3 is TGTGCCAGCAGCAGTTTGGGAGGGGTTGACTACGAGCAGTACTTC.

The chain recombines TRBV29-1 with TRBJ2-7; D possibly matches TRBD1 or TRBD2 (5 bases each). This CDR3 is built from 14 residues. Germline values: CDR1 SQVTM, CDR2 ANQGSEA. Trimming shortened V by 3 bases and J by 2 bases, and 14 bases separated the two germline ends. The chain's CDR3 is CSVDLGTLTYEQYF. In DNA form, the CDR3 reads TGCAGCGTTGATTTAGGGACGCTAACCTACGAGCAGTACTTC.

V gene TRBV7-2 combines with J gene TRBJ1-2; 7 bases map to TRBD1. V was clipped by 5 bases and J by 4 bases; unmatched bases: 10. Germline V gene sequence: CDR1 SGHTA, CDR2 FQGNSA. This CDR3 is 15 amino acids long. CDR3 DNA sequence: TGTGCCAGCAGCCCCTGGACAGGCGGCGGCTATGGCTACACCTTC. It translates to CASSPWTGGGYGYTF.

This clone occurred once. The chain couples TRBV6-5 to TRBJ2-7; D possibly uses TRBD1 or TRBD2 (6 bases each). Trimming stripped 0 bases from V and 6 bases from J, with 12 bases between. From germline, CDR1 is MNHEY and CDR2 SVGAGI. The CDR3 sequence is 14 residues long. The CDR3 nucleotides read TGTGCCAGCAGTTACTCAGCAGGGGAGGTCGAGCAGTACTTC. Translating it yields CASSYSAGEVEQYF.

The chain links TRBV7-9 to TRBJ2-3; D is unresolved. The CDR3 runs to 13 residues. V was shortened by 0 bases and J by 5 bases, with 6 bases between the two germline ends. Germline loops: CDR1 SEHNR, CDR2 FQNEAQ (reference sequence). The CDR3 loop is CASSLATGDTQYF. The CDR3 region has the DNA TGTGCCAGCAGCTTAGCAACGGGAGATACGCAGTATTTT. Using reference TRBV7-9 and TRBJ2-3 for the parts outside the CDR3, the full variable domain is DTGVSQNPRHKITKRGQNVTFRCDPISEHNRLYWYRQTLGQGPEFLTYFQNEAQLEKSRLLSDRFSAERPKGSFSTLEIQRTEQGDSAMYLCASSLATGDTQYFGPGTRLTVL.

CDR3 region: CASSQDWGGGADTQYF. CDR3 coding DNA: TGCGCCAGCAGCCAAGATTGGGGCGGGGGGGCAGATACGCAGTATTTT. This chain links TRBV4-3 with TRBJ2-3; 9 nucleotides agree with TRBD2. The CDR3 has 16 residues. Germline CDR1 reads LGHNA; CDR2 reads YSLEER. V lost 0 bases, J lost 4 bases, and 5 bases stayed unmatched.